This T cell receptor (beta chain) is from a study of T-cell reconstitution after alpha-beta-depleted transplantation in children. Overall study findings and caveats: The high TCRbeta diversity at day 60 in some patients came from surviving recipient T cells and thymic progenitors. A year had passed since transplant, and T-cell counts and diversity by then came mostly from newly produced T cells.

Concerning this clonotype: Its cognate antigen is unknown.

The TCRbeta library incorporated unique molecular identifiers. TCRdb re-called the PCR reads through MiXCR, storing one row per CDR3 protein. The sample lists about 980,000 distinct CDR3 sequences, roughly 29% seen once, with around 30% in the top ten. The receptor was isolated from a boy less than two years old who had a stem cell transplant for SCID, so the T cells may come from the graft donor. The source was PBMCs, mostly from graft donor cells, collected 360 days after TCRalphabeta/CD19-depleted stem cell transplant.

The CDR3 region is CASSLWAGGDSTYGYTF. In nucleotides, the CDR3 is TGTGCCAGCAGCTTATGGGCCGGCGGAGATAGCACTTATGGCTACACCTTC. J is TRBJ1-2 and V is TRBV7-2, with D unclear. The CDR3 totals 17 residues. From germline, CDR1 is SGHTA and CDR2 FQGNSA. Trimming removed 2 bases at V and 5 bases at J, with 21 bases between.